This T cell receptor beta chain stems from a study of blood T cell repertoires in COVID-19. Study-level information: Some COVID-19 samples were acute and others convalescent; all came from the United States, Italy and Spain. PBMCs, B-cell-depleted T cells, or T cells were the source of the cDNA or gDNA that made up the material.

Original methodology: Estimates of nucleated cell counts were drawn from the amplification of reference gene primers. Profiling relied on immunoSEQ multiplex PCR, and the TCRdb table lists in-frame clones only, not all of them. V, J and clone size reflect that table, while D and trimming were determined from the DNA. The data hold approximately 100,000 clones, with 69% observed a single time. The sequencing sample was made of peripheral blood. The TCR was taken from a man older than 75 with acute or convalescent COVID-19.

The CDR3 region has the DNA TGTGCCAGCAGTTATCTCTTTAGCACAGATACGCAGTATTTT. Amino acids: CASSYLFSTDTQYF. The J gene is TRBJ2-3, the V gene TRBV6-2 or TRBV6-3; D remains unclear. The V gene's germline CDR1 is MNHEY and CDR2 SVGEGT. The CDR3 contains 14 residues. V lost 3 bases, J lost 0 bases, and 7 bases lay in between.